Sequencing of this T cell receptor beta chain was carried out in a study of neurological immune-mediated disorders. There are many counts of this clonotype. Germline CDR1 is MNHNS and CDR2 is SASEGT. The CDR3 runs 16 residues. With 6 bases removed from V and 4 bases from J, the gap between germline ends came to 19 bases. Via MiXCR, TCRdb re-called the 5' RACE reads, giving one row per CDR3 protein. The data hold over 65,000 distinct CDR3 sequences, with roughly 9% observed a single time. V gene TRBV6-1 combines with J gene TRBJ1-5, with D uncertain. The TCR sequence derives from a man aged 45-60 years in good health. Source material: PBMCs. Written as DNA, the CDR3 is TGTGCCAGCAGAGCATCGCGGGCCGGCGGGAATCAGCCCCAGCATTTT. It specifies CASRASRAGGNQPQHF.